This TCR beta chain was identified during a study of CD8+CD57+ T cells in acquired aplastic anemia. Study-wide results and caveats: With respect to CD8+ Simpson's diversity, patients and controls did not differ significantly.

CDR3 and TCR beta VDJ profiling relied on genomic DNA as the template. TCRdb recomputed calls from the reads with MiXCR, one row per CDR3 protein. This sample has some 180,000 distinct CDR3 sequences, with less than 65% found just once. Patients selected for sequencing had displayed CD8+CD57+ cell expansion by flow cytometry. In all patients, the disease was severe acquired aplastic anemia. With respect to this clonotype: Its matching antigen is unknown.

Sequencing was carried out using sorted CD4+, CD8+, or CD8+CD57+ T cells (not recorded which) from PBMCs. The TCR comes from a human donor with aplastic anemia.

The CDR3 sequence is CASRRVETFEQYF. Here the CDR3 DNA reads TGTGCCAGCAGGAGGGTCGAAACCTTCGAGCAGTACTTC. V is TRBV2 and J is TRBJ2-7; a possible D gene is TRBD2 (5 bases). The CDR3 consists of 13 residues. Germline CDR1 SNHLY, CDR2 FYNNEI. Trimming cost V 6 bases and J 6 bases, with 15 bases left between them.